These 28 T cell receptor beta chains originate from one sample sequenced in a study of regulatory T cells in long-lasting Graves disease. iRepertoire HTBI primers and Arm-PCR of CDR3 regions built TCR beta libraries. TCRdb reanalysed the multiplex PCR reads using MiXCR and keeps one entry per CDR3 protein. The sample includes 360,000 or so distinct CDR3 sequences, approximately 15% seen only once; the top ten take 25% to 30%. Time point in this sample: newly diagnosed GD, antithyroid drugs for less than 3 months. Extracted RNA from PBMCs served as the source of the TCR library. These data were likewise used in another study, on T cells in Graves' hyperthyroidism and ophthalmopathy.

The sample was peripheral blood mononuclear cells (PBMCs), taken at new diagnosis, from a patient treated with antithyroid drugs. All receptors come from a man aged 40-50 years with Graves disease.

This clonotype was seen repeatedly, ten times or more. This chain joins TRBV11-2 and TRBJ1-5; unclear D gene. The CDR3 covers 13 residues. The germline V gene encodes CDR1 SGHAT and CDR2 FQNNGV. Trimming stripped 4 bases from V and 2 bases from J, with 6 bases between. The CDR3 is CASSYAGNQPQHF. CDR3 in DNA: TGTGCCAGCAGCTACGCGGGCAATCAGCCCCAGCATTTT.

This clonotype was detected a few times. This may be a read error, as it is one base from a much larger clone. Here the CDR3 omits its conserved ending phenylalanine or tryptophan, so a read error is the likely source. The chain recombines TRBV18 with TRBJ1-3; D perhaps matches TRBD1 (5 bases). V was pared by 3 bases and J by 4 bases, with 10 bases between. The CDR3 is 14 residues long. The germline V gene has CDR1 KGHSH and CDR2 LQKENI. CDR3 region: CASSPGDRGNTIYL. Written as DNA, the CDR3 is TGTGCCAGCTCACCGGGGGACCGAGGAAACACCATATATCTT.

At least ten counts were recorded for this clonotype. V and J are TRBV2 and TRBJ1-5, with a possible D match to TRBD1 (5 bases). The V gene lost 7 bases and the J gene lost 3 bases, with 10 bases spanning the gap. The CDR3 sequence is 13 residues long. Per the germline V gene, CDR1 is SNHLY and CDR2 is FYNNEI. Here the CDR3 DNA reads TGTGCCAGCATTGGGGACTCCAATCAGCCCCAGCATTTT. Residues: CASIGDSNQPQHF.

This clonotype was observed at least ten times. The J gene is TRBJ2-5, the V gene TRBV11-2, with 9 bases aligning to TRBD1. The CDR3 is 15 amino acids. Per germline, CDR1 SGHAT and CDR2 FQNNGV. Unmatched junction bases numbered 4, after V lost 3 bases and J lost 2 bases. As DNA, the CDR3 is TGTGCCAGCAGCTTTGGGACAGGGACTCAAGAGACCCAGTACTTC. Translating gives CASSFGTGTQETQYF.

In regard to this clonotype: At one end the junction does not follow the germline gene, possibly because of a read error. This chain connects TRBV12-3 or TRBV12-4 to TRBJ1-3; D is possibly TRBD1 (6 bases). This CDR3 comprises 16 residues. CDR3 protein: CASTNPRQVSGSTIYF. The DNA of the CDR3 is TGTGCCAGCACCAACCCTAGACAGGTCTCTGGAAGCACCATATATTTT.

The genes are TRBV20-1 and TRBJ1-2; no clear D gene. CDR1 is DFQATT and CDR2 is SNEGSKA in the germline V gene (reference sequence). Trimming removed 4 bases at V and 2 bases at J, with 8 bases between. The length of the CDR3 is 12 residues. In nucleotides, the CDR3 is TGCAGTGCTAACGAGGCGAACTATGGCTACACCTTC. It yields the protein CSANEANYGYTF.

This clonotype came up many times. This rearrangement joins TRBV30 to TRBJ2-7; D unresolved. V lost 2 bases and J lost 0, with 11 bases in between. The CDR3 runs 14 residues. CDR1 and CDR2 (germline): GTSNPN, SVGIG (reference sequence). CDR3 region: CAWSTYKSSYEQYF. CDR3 nucleotides: TGTGCCTGGAGTACCTACAAGAGCTCCTACGAGCAGTACTTC.

This clonotype was seen ten or more times. This chain uses TRBV30 with TRBJ2-5; no firm D call. Trimming pared 4 bases from V and 5 bases from J, leaving 8 bases between. The V gene's germline CDR1 is GTSNPN and CDR2 SVGIG (reference sequence). This CDR3 spans 11 amino acids. The CDR3 DNA reads as TGTGCCTGGAAATCGGGCGAGACCCAGTACTTC. Protein sequence: CAWKSGETQYF.

At least ten counts were recorded for this clonotype. This chain joins TRBV3-2 and TRBJ2-3; TRBD1 reflects the table's D call only, with no check against the DNA. TRBV3-2 is termed a pseudogene. The CDR3 has 16 amino acids. The CDR3 sequence: CASRIEWGYSTDTQYF. The CDR3, as DNA: TGTGCCAGCAGGATTGAGTGGGGCTACAGCACAGATACGCAGTATTTT.

As to this clonotype: Just one base apart from a much larger clone, this may be a read error. The chain is built from TRBV3-2 and TRBJ2-7; the DNA was not used to check the table's D call, TRBD2. TRBV3-2 is designated a pseudogene. There are 14 residues in the CDR3. The CDR3 is CAIFRERASHEQYF. In DNA, the CDR3 is TGTGCCATCTTCAGAGAAAGGGCCTCCCACGAGCAGTACTTC.

Many counts were recorded for this clonotype. The J gene is TRBJ2-6, the V gene TRBV24-1; D may be TRBD1 (5 bases). Germline V gene sequence: CDR1 KGHDR, CDR2 SFDVKD. V lost 6 bases and J 0 bases, leaving 20 bases between the germline ends. The CDR3 sequence is 19 residues long. The CDR3: CATSPTFWGGSSGANVLTF. As DNA, the CDR3 is TGTGCCACCAGTCCTACCTTCTGGGGCGGCAGCTCTGGGGCCAACGTCCTGACTTTC.

A few counts support this clonotype. J is TRBJ2-5 and V is TRBV7-6; D remains ambiguous. Germline loops: CDR1 SGHVS, CDR2 FNYEAQ. Trimming pared 10 bases from V and 5 bases from J, leaving 11 bases between. CDR3 size: 11 residues. The DNA of the CDR3 is TGTGCCATCCAGTTATGGGAGACCCAGTACTTC. This sequence encodes CAIQLWETQYF. The full variable domain, completed using reference TRBV7-6 and TRBJ2-5, is GAGVSQSPRYKVTKRGQDVALRCDPISGHVSLYWYRQALGQGPEFLTYFNYEAQQDKSGLPNDRFSAERPEGSISTLTIQRTEQRDSAMYRCAIQLWETQYFGPGTRLLVL.

This clonotype has a count of ten or more. V is TRBV11-2 and J is TRBJ2-3; D may be TRBD1 (5 bases). Looked up from germline, CDR1 is SGHAT and CDR2 is FQNNGV. The CDR3 sequence is 13 residues long. V was trimmed by 4 bases and J by 3 bases, leaving 8 bases between them. CDR3 sequence: CASSSQGTDTQYF. The CDR3 bases are TGTGCCAGCAGCTCTCAGGGAACAGATACGCAGTATTTT. Full variable domain (rest looked up from reference TRBV11-2 and TRBJ2-3): EAGVAQSPRYKIIEKRQSVAFWCNPISGHATLYWYQQILGQGPKLLIQFQNNGVVDDSQLPKDRFSAERLKGVDSTLKIQPAKLEDSAVYLCASSSQGTDTQYFGPGTRLTVL.

In this sample, this clonotype turned up a few times. The chain uses TRBV14 and TRBJ1-6; TRBD1 matches at 7 bases. The germline V gene has CDR1 SGHDN and CDR2 FVKESK. The CDR3 has 17 amino acids. After removal of 4 bases from V and 3 bases from J, the junction contained 9 bases not matched to a gene. CDR3 nucleotides: TGTGCCAGCAGCCGCCTCGACAGGGCGTTCTATAATTCACCCCTCCACTTT. It encodes CASSRLDRAFYNSPLHF.

This clonotype was observed many times. The chain uses TRBV20-1 and TRBJ2-7; TRBD1 aligns across 8 bases. The CDR3 sequence is 16 residues long. With V trimmed by 3 bases and J by 0 bases, 10 bases remained unmatched. The germline CDR1 and CDR2 sequences are DFQATT and SNEGSKA (reference sequence). CDR3 in amino acids: CSASAPGQGRSYEQYF. CDR3 DNA sequence: TGCAGTGCTAGTGCGCCCGGACAGGGTCGCTCCTACGAGCAGTACTTC.

This clonotype was detected many times. V usage is TRBV5-1 and J usage is TRBJ2-3; weak D call: TRBD2 (6 bases). The CDR3 has 16 residues. The V gene lost 0 bases and the J gene lost 1 base, with 12 bases spanning the gap. Germline-derived CDR1 and CDR2 are SGHRS and YFSETQ. The CDR3 is CASSLGPGGGTDTQYF. The CDR3 DNA reads as TGCGCCAGCAGCTTGGGCCCCGGCGGGGGCACAGATACGCAGTATTTT. The full variable domain, completed using reference TRBV5-1 and TRBJ2-3, is KAGVTQTPRYLIKTRGQQVTLSCSPISGHRSVSWYQQTPGQGLQFLFEYFSETQRNKGNFPGRFSGRQFSNSRSEMNVSTLELGDSALYLCASSLGPGGGTDTQYFGPGTRLTVL.

This clonotype was observed at least ten times. The chain carries TRBV30 and TRBJ1-1; D is ambiguous. In germline, CDR1 is GTSNPN, CDR2 SVGIG (reference sequence). V was clipped by 0 bases and J by 1 base, with 9 bases between them. This CDR3 has 14 residues. CDR3 sequence (DNA): TGTGCCTGGAGTGTCTTCCGAACGAACACTGAAGCTTTCTTT. Its translation is CAWSVFRTNTEAFF.

The chain links TRBV20-1 to TRBJ2-4; possibly TRBD1 or TRBD2 for D (7 bases each). Trimming cost V 6 bases and J 6 bases, with 18 bases left between them. Germline CDR1 reads DFQATT; CDR2 reads SNEGSKA (reference sequence). The CDR3 spans 14 residues. The CDR3 sequence is CSAAPRGGLNIQYF. The DNA for the CDR3 is TGCAGTGCCGCTCCCAGGGGGGGACTAAACATTCAGTACTTC.

The rearrangement uses TRBV19 and TRBJ2-7, with TRBD2 matching over 8 bases. Per germline, CDR1 LNHDA and CDR2 SQIVND (reference sequence). Trimming cost V 4 bases and J 1 base; bases outside gene matches: 3. The CDR3 is made up of 14 amino acids. The CDR3 loop is CASSTLAASYEQYF. DNA for the CDR3: TGTGCCAGTAGTACACTAGCGGCGTCCTACGAGCAGTACTTC.

This clonotype showed up many times. The V gene is TRBV9, the J gene TRBJ2-3; no clear D. This CDR3 comprises 15 residues. V was clipped by 0 bases and J by 2 bases, with 10 bases between them. CDR1 is SGDLS, CDR2 YYNGEE, per germline. In nucleotides, the CDR3 is TGTGCCAGCAGCGTAGCTGGGGTCGACACAGATACGCAGTATTTT. Translating gives CASSVAGVDTDTQYF.

The chain uses TRBV20-1 and TRBJ1-2; D perhaps matches TRBD1 (5 bases). The germline V gene has CDR1 DFQATT and CDR2 SNEGSKA (reference sequence). Trimming took off 3 bases at V and 3 bases at J, with 11 bases between the two ends. CDR3 size: 13 residues. CDR3 sequence (DNA): TGCAGTGCTAGTCGGAGGGGTTACTATGGCTACACCTTC. Its translation: CSASRRGYYGYTF.

Details on this clonotype: This likely reflects a read error, since a far larger clone is one base away. This sequence joins TRBV10-3 and TRBJ2-1; 9 bases fit TRBD2. This CDR3 contains 15 residues. The V gene's germline CDR1 is ENHRY and CDR2 SYGVKD. With 6 bases clipped from V and 10 bases from J, the junction kept 13 bases outside the gene matches. CDR3 bases: TGTGCCATCAGAGAGGAGCGGGGGGTGTCCTACGAGCAGTTCTTC. It encodes CAIREERGVSYEQFF.

This clonotype has only a few counts. The chain couples TRBV19 to TRBJ2-1, with 7 bases lining up with TRBD1. Germline V gene sequence: CDR1 LNHDA, CDR2 SQIVND (reference sequence). With V trimmed by 6 bases and J by 8 bases, 22 bases remained unmatched. This CDR3 has 18 residues. CDR3 residues: CASSPLFLRQGDRDEQFF. CDR3 sequence (DNA): TGTGCCAGTAGCCCCCTCTTTCTTAGACAGGGTGATCGGGATGAGCAGTTCTTC.

This clonotype has ten or more counts. CDR3 amino acids: CASSQTGYQETQYF. Here the CDR3 DNA reads TGTGCCAGCAGCCAGACAGGGTATCAAGAGACCCAGTACTTC. The chain recombines TRBV11-3 with TRBJ2-5, with 7 bases identical to TRBD1. Germline V CDR1 and CDR2: SGHNT, YENEEA. Trimming at V came to 5 bases and at J to 2 bases, leaving 5 bases not matched to a gene. CDR3 size: 14 residues. Together with reference TRBV11-3 and TRBJ2-5, the CDR3 gives the full variable domain: EAGVVQSPRYKIIEKKQPVAFWCNPISGHNTLYWYLQNLGQGPELLIRYENEEAVDDSQLPKDRFSAERLKGVDSTLKIQPAELGDSAVYLCASSQTGYQETQYFGPGTRLLVL.

This clonotype was counted ten times or more. The chain joins TRBV2 to TRBJ2-5, with a weak D call TRBD2 (5 bases). The germline V gene has CDR1 SNHLY and CDR2 FYNNEI. The CDR3 runs 14 residues. Trimming cost V 7 bases and J 4 bases, with 16 bases left between them. CDR3 sequence reads: CASTAAQGLETQYF. CDR3 sequence (DNA): TGTGCCAGCACAGCGGCACAAGGGTTAGAGACCCAGTACTTC.

Comment on this clonotype: A read error may account for a junction end that differs from germline. This chain links TRBV27 with TRBJ2-3, with D possibly being TRBD1 or TRBD2 (5 bases each). The germline CDR1 and CDR2 sequences are MNHEY and SMNVEV (reference sequence). This CDR3 comprises 16 residues. The CDR3 reads CASNLSWDGDTDTQYF. CDR3 nucleotides: TGTGCCAGCAATTTATCCTGGGACGGGGACACAGATACGCAGTATTTT.

With regard to this clonotype: A much bigger clone sits one base away, suggesting this may be a read error. The chain combines TRBV6-2 or TRBV6-3 with TRBJ2-7, with a possible D match to TRBD2 (5 bases). The V gene's germline CDR1 is MNHEY and CDR2 SVGEGT. The CDR3 is made up of 14 amino acids. V gave up 6 bases and J gave up 3 bases, with 15 bases separating them. CDR3 nucleotides: TGTGCCAGCAGCCCGGACGGGGAGCACTACGAGCAGTACTTC. Residues: CASSPDGEHYEQYF.

This chain uses TRBV19 with TRBJ2-2; 8 bases are a match to TRBD1. CDR1 and CDR2 from the germline V gene are LNHDA and SQIVND (reference sequence). The V gene end was trimmed by 6 bases and the J gene end by 4 bases; junction bases not matched to a gene: 10. The CDR3 has 16 residues. The CDR3 sequence: CASRELGQGSTGELFF. The CDR3 coding sequence is TGTGCCAGTAGGGAGCTCGGACAGGGAAGCACCGGGGAGCTGTTTTTT.